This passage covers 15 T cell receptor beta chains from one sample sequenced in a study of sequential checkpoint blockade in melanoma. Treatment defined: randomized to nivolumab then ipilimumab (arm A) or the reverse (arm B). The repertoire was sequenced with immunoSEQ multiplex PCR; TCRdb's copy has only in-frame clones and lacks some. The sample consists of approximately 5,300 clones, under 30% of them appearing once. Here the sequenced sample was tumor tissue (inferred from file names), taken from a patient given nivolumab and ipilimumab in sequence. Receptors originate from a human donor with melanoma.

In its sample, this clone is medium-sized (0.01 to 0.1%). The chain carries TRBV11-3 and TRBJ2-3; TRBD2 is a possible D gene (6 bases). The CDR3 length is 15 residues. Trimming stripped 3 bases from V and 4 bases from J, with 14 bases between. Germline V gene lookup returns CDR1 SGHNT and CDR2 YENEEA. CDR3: CASSLRLGTADTQYF. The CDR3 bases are TGTGCCAGCAGCTTGAGACTAGGAACGGCAGATACGCAGTATTTT.

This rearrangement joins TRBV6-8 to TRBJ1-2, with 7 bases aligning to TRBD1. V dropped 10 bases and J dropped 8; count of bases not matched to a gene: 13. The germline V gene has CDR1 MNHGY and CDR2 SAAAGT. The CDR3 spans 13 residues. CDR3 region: CAISYTGEGGYTF. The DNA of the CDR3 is TGTGCCATCAGCTATACAGGGGAGGGGGGCTACACCTTC.

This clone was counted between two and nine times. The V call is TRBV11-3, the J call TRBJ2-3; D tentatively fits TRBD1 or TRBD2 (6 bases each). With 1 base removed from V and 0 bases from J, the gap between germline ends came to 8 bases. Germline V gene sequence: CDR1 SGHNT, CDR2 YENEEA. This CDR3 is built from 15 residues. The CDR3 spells CASSLVGGSTDTQYF. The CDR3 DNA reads TGTGCCAGCAGCTTAGTAGGGGGGAGCACAGATACGCAGTATTTT. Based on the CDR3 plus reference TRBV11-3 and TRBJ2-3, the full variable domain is EAGVVQSPRYKIIEKKQPVAFWCNPISGHNTLYWYLQNLGQGPELLIRYENEEAVDDSQLPKDRFSAERLKGVDSTLKIQPAELGDSAVYLCASSLVGGSTDTQYFGPGTRLTVL.

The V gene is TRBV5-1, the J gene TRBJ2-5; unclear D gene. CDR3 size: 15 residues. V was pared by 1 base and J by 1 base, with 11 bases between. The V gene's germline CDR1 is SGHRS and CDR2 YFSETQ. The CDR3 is CASSLYHGIQETQYF. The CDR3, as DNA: TGCGCCAGCAGCTTGTATCACGGCATCCAAGAGACCCAGTACTTC.

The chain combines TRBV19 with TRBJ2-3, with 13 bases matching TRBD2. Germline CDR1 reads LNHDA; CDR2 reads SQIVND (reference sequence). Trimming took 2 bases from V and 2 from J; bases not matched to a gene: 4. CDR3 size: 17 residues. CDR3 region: CASSIIGTSGTTDTQYF. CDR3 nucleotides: TGTGCCAGTAGTATAATTGGGACTAGCGGGACCACAGATACGCAGTATTTT.

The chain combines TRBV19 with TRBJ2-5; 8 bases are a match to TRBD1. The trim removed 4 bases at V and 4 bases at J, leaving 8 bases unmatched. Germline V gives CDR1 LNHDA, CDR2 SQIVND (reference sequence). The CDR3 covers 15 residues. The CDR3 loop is CASSKITGGLETQYF. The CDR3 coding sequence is TGTGCCAGTAGTAAGATCACAGGGGGTTTAGAGACCCAGTACTTC.

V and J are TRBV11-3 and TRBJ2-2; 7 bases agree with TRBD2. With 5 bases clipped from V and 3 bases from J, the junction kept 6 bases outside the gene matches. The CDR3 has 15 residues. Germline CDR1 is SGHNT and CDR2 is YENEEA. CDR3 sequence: CASSPGGADTGELFF. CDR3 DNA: TGTGCCAGCAGCCCGGGGGGAGCGGACACCGGGGAGCTGTTTTTT.

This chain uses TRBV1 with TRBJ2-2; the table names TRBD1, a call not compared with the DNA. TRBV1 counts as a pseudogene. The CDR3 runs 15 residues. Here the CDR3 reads CASSQGDRVTGELFF. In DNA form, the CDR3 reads TGCGCCAGCAGCCAAGGGGACAGGGTCACCGGGGAGCTGTTTTTT.

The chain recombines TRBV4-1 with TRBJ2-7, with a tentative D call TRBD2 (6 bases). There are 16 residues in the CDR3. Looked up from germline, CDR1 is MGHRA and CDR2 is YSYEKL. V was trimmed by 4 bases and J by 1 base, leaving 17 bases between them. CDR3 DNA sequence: TGCGCCAGCAGCCGCGAAGGAGGACTAACTTCCTACGAGCAGTACTTC. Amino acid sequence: CASSREGGLTSYEQYF.

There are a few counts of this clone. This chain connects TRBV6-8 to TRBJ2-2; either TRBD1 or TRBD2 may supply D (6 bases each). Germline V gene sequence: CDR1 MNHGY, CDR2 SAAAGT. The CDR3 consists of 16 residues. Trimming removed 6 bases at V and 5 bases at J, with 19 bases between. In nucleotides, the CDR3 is TGTGCCAGCAGACTGAAGGGGGGCGAAGTTACCGGGGAGCTGTTTTTT. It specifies CASRLKGGEVTGELFF.

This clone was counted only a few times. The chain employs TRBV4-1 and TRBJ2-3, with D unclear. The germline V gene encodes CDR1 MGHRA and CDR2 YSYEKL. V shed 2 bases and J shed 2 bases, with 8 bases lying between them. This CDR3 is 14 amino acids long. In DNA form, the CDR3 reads TGCGCCAGCAGCCAAACCTCCCCCACAGATACGCAGTATTTT. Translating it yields CASSQTSPTDTQYF.

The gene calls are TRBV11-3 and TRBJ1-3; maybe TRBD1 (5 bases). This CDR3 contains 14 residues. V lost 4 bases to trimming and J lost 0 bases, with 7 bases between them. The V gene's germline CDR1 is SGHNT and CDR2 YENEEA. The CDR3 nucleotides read TGTGCCAGCAGCTGGGGGTACTCTGGAAACACCATATATTTT. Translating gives CASSWGYSGNTIYF.

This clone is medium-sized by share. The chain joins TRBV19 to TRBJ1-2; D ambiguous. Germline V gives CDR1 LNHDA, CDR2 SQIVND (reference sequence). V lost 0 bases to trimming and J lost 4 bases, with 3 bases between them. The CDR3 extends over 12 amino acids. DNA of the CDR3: TGTGCCAGTAGTATAGACAGCTATGGCTACACCTTC. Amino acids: CASSIDSYGYTF.

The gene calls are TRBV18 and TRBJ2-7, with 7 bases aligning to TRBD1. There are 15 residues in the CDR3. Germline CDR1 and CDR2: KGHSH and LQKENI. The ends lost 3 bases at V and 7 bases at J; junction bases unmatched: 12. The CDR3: CASSPPTGSPPEQYF. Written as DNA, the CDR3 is TGTGCCAGCTCACCCCCGACAGGGAGCCCGCCAGAGCAGTACTTC. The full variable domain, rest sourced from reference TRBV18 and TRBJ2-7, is NAGVMQNPRHLVRRRGQEARLRCSPMKGHSHVYWYRQLPEEGLKFMVYLQKENIIDESGMPKERFSAEFPKEGPSILRIQQVVRGDSAAYFCASSPPTGSPPEQYFGPGTRLTVT.

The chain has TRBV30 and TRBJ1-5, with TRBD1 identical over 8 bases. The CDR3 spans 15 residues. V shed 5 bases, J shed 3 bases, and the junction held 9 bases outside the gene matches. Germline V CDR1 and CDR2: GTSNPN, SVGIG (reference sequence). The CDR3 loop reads CAWQNGQGLNQPQHF. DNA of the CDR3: TGTGCCTGGCAGAACGGACAGGGTCTCAATCAGCCCCAGCATTTT.